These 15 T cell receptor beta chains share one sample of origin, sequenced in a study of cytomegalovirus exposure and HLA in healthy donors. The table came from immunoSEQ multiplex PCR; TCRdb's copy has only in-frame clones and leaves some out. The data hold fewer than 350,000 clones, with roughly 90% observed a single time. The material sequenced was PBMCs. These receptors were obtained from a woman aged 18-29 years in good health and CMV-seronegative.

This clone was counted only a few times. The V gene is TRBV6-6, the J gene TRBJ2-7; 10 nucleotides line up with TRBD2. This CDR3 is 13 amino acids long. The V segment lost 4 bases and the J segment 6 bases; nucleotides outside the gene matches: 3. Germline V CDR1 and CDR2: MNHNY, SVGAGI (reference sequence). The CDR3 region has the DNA TGTGCCAGCAGTTCAATAGCGGGAGGCGAGCAGTACTTC. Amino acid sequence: CASSSIAGGEQYF.

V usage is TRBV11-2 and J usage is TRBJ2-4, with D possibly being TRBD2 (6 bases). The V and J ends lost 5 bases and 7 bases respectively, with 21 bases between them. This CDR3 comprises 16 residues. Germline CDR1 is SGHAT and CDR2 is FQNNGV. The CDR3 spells CASSRTPGELRNIQYF. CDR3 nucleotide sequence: TGTGCCAGCAGCCGAACCCCGGGGGAGTTAAGGAACATTCAGTACTTC.

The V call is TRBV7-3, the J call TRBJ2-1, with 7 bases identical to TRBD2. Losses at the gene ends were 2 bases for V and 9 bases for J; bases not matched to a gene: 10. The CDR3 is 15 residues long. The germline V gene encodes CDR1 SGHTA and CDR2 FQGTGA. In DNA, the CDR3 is TGTGCCAGCAGCTTACTGCCAACTAGCGTGGGTGAGCAGTTCTTC. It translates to CASSLLPTSVGEQFF.

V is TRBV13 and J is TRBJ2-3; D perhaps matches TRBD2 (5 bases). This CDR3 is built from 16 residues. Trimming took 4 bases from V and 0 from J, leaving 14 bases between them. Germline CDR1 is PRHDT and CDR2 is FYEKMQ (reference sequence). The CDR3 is CASSSIAIISTDTQYF. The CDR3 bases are TGTGCCAGCAGCTCCATAGCGATAATAAGCACAGATACGCAGTATTTT.

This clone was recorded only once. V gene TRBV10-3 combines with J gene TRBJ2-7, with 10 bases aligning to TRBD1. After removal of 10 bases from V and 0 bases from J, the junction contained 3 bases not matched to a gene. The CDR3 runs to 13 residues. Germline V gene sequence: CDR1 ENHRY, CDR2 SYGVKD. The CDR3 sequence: CATWTGGSYEQYF. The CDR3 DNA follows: TGTGCCACCTGGACAGGGGGCTCCTACGAGCAGTACTTC.

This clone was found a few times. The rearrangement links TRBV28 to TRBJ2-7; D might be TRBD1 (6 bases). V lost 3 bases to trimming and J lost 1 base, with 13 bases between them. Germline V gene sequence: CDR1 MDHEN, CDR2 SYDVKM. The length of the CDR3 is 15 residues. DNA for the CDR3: TGTGCCAGCAGTTTGGATGTTGGACAGTCCTACGAGCAGTACTTC. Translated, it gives CASSLDVGQSYEQYF.

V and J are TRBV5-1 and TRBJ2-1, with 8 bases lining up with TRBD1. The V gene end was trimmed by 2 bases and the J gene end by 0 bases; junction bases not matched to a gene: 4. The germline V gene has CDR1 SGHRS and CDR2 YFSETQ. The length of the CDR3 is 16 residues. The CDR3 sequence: CASSFTGQGSYNEQFF. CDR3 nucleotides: TGCGCCAGCAGCTTTACCGGACAGGGCTCCTACAATGAGCAGTTCTTC.

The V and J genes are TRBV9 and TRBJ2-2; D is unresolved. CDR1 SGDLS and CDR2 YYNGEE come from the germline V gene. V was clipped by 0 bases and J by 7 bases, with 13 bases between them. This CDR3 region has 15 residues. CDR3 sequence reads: CASSVGNYQRGELFF. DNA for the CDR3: TGTGCCAGCAGCGTAGGCAACTATCAGCGCGGGGAGCTGTTTTTT.

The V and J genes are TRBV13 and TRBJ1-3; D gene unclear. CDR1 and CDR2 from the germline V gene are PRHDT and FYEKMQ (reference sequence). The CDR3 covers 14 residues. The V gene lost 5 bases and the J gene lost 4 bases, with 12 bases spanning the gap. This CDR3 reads CASSLKGAGNTIYF. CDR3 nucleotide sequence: TGTGCCAGCAGCCTAAAGGGAGCAGGAAACACCATATATTTT.

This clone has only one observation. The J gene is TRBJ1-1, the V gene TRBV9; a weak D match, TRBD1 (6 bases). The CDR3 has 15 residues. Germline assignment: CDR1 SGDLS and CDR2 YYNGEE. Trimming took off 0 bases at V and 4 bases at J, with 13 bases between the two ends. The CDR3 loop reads CASSVGNRDATEAFF. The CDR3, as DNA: TGTGCCAGCAGCGTAGGGAACAGGGATGCCACTGAAGCTTTCTTT.

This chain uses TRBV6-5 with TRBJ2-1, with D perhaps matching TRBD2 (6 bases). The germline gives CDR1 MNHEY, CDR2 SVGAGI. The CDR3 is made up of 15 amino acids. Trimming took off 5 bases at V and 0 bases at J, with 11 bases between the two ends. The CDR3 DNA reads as TGTGCCAGCAGTCGAGCGGGCCACTCCTACAATGAGCAGTTCTTC. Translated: CASSRAGHSYNEQFF.

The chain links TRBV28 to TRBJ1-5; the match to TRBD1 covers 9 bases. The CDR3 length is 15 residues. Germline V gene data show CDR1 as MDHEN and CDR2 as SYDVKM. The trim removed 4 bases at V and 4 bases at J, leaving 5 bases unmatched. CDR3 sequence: CASSSGTGRNQPQHF. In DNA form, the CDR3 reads TGTGCCAGCAGTTCCGGGACAGGGAGGAATCAGCCCCAGCATTTT. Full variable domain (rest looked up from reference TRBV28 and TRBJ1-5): DVKVTQSSRYLVKRTGEKVFLECVQDMDHENMFWYRQDPGLGLRLIYFSYDVKMKEKGDIPEGYSVSREKKERFSLILESASTNQTSMYLCASSSGTGRNQPQHFGDGTRLSIL.

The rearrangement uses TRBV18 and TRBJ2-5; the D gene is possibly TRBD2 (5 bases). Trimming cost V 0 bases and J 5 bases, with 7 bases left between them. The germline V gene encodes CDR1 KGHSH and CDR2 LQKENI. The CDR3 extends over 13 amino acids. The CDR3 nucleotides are TGTGCCAGCTCACCACCCCCGGGGGAGACCCAGTACTTC. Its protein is CASSPPPGETQYF.

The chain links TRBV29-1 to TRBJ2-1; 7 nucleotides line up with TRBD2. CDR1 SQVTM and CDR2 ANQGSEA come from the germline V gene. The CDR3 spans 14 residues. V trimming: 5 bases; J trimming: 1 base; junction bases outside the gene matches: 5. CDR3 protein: CSVSGGSSYNEQFF. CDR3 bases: TGCAGCGTTTCGGGCGGGAGTTCCTACAATGAGCAGTTCTTC.

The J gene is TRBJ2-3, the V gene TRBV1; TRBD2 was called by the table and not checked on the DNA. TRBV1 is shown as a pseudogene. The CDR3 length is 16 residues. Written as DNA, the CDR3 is TGCACCCGTGGGGAAGCGGGAGGGATTAGCACAGATACGCAGTATTTT. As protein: CTRGEAGGISTDTQYF.